These T cell receptor beta chains were read from a single sample in a study of T-cell reconstitution after alpha-beta-depleted transplantation in children. Using its own MiXCR run on the PCR reads, TCRdb lists one record per CDR3 protein. The data hold a few hundred thousand distinct CDR3 sequences, with 20% to 30% observed a single time. Sequenced here: PBMCs, mostly from graft donor cells, sampled 360 days after TCRalphabeta/CD19-depleted stem cell transplant. These receptors all stem from a female patient aged 2-9 years who had a stem cell transplant for congenital amegakaryocytic thrombocytopenia, so the T cells may come from the graft donor. Each CDR3 is given without its conserved first and last residue. A D gene is named only where the DNA matches it firmly. A clone size is listed for some rows: how often the clone was seen (once, few, many), or a class if it is expanded.

V gene,clone size,D gene,CDR3 length,J gene,CDR3 protein
TRBV2,.,.,14,TRBJ2-7,ASTRKQTWNSYEQY
TRBV15,.,TRBD1,13,TRBJ2-1,ATSRGDRKRDEQF
TRBV7-8,.,.,12,TRBJ1-3,ASSFGTNGNTIY
TRBV10-3,few,.,13,TRBJ1-1,AITRHVAGNTEAF
TRBV7-7,.,TRBD2,11,TRBJ2-1,ASSLGAGGAPV
TRBV3-1,.,TRBD2,14,TRBJ2-5,ASSLAAGAGQETQY
TRBV12-3/TRBV12-4,few,.,13,TRBJ2-3,ASSPQGGGTDTQY
TRBV25-1,few,.,11,TRBJ2-5,ASRGTEKETQY
TRBV5-1,.,.,13,TRBJ2-5,ASSWTGQGRETQY
TRBV11-3,few,.,12,TRBJ1-2,ASSLGGHANGYT
TRBV10-3,few,.,13,TRBJ1-5,AISERRLENQPQH
TRBV5-6,.,.,12,TRBJ2-5,ASSREWEKETQY
TRBV5-1,many,.,12,TRBJ1-2,ASSHDRANYGYT
TRBV6-5,.,.,15,TRBJ2-1,ASSYSFGVSSYNEQF
TRBV20-1,.,.,9,TRBJ2-7,SADERGEQY
TRBV5-4,few,.,14,TRBJ2-7,ASSSRSARQTYEQY
TRBV12-3/TRBV12-4,.,.,13,TRBJ2-6,ASSEQVSGANVLT
TRBV19,few,TRBD1,13,TRBJ2-7,ASSIWDRGGYEQY
TRBV9,few,TRBD2,16,TRBJ2-1,ASSSGLAGAFSYNEQF
TRBV4-3,.,.,13,TRBJ2-7,ASRRADIGSYEQY
TRBV2,few,.,11,TRBJ1-2,ASSEFRDYGYT
TRBV6-2/TRBV6-3,few,.,13,TRBJ1-1,ASSYGQLMNTEAF
TRBV12-3/TRBV12-4,many,.,11,TRBJ2-5,ASSFLGTETQY
TRBV12-3/TRBV12-4,once,TRBD2,13,TRBJ2-7,ASSLAGGPSSEQY
TRBV6-5,few,.,12,TRBJ2-2,ASSYNVSPGELF
TRBV6-1,.,TRBD1,13,TRBJ2-4,ASRPRGLAKNIQY
TRBV15,.,.,13,TRBJ2-7,ATSRDGQSSYEQY
TRBV29-1,.,.,15,TRBJ2-1,SVTPIAAFYSYNEQF
TRBV20-1,.,.,11,TRBJ2-2,SARVGGTGELF
TRBV7-3,.,TRBD2,12,TRBJ2-1,ASSLGLVPNEQF
TRBV5-1,.,.,11,TRBJ2-3,ASRQEMPDTQY
TRBV12-3/TRBV12-4,few,.,10,TRBJ1-3,ASTPVGNTIY
TRBV6-2/TRBV6-3,.,TRBD1,13,TRBJ2-7,ASSDPGQGFYEQY
TRBV2,.,TRBD1,11,TRBJ1-5,ASNRGLFGPQH
TRBV6-6,.,.,11,TRBJ1-3,ASSYLSGNTIY
TRBV12-3/TRBV12-4,many,.,12,TRBJ2-5,ASTAEAHQETQY
TRBV27,many,TRBD1,12,TRBJ1-6,ASSLSRGHSPLH
TRBV24-1,.,TRBD2,13,TRBJ2-5,ATSDQREYSETQY
TRBV7-8,.,TRBD1,12,TRBJ2-5,ASSTDRVVETQY
TRBV4-1,few,TRBD2,13,TRBJ2-7,ASSQLAGGLHEQY
TRBV3-1,.,.,11,TRBJ1-4,ASSQDRGEKLF
TRBV5-1,.,TRBD2,15,TRBJ2-3,ASKRSGGASSSDTQY
TRBV12-3/TRBV12-4,few,TRBD1,11,TRBJ1-1,ASSGDSNTEAF
TRBV12-3/TRBV12-4,many,.,9,TRBJ1-4,ASSLGGKLF
TRBV12-3/TRBV12-4,few,.,12,TRBJ1-3,ASSPTSSGNTIY
TRBV12-3/TRBV12-4,few,TRBD1,16,TRBJ2-7,ASSFRSSAQGTSYEQY
TRBV7-3,.,TRBD1,13,TRBJ2-7,ASSLTDRGSYEQY
TRBV18,.,.,11,TRBJ2-5,ASSPTGEGTQY
TRBV30,.,.,11,TRBJ1-5,AWTNRVGQPQH
TRBV27,few,TRBD1,16,TRBJ2-7,ASSSSTPDREKSYEQY
TRBV3-1,.,TRBD1,10,TRBJ1-2,ASSQGQGSYT
TRBV12-3/TRBV12-4,.,.,13,TRBJ2-7,ASSQGRLGAYEQY
TRBV12-3/TRBV12-4,many,TRBD1,13,TRBJ2-7,ASSMGQGLSYEQY
TRBV28,few,.,14,TRBJ2-5,ASSLWASDGGETQY